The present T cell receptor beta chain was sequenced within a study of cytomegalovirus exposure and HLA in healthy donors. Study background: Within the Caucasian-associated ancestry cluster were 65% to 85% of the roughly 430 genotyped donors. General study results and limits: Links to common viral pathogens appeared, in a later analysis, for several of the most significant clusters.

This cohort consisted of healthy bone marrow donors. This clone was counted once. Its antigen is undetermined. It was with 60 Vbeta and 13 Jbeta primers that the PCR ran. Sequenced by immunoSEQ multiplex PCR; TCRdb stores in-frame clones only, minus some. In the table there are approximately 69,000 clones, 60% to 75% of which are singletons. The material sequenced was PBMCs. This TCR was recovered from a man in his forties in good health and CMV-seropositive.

CDR3 in amino acids: CASVDSDTGELFF. In DNA, the CDR3 is TGCGCCAGCGTGGACTCGGACACCGGGGAGCTGTTTTTT. The chain employs TRBV10-2 and TRBJ2-2, with D possibly matching TRBD2 (5 bases). V was cut by 8 bases and J by 3 bases, with 10 bases left in between. The CDR3 runs to 13 residues. Germline CDR1 is WSHSY and CDR2 is SAAADI.